These 22 T cell receptor beta chains originate from one sample sequenced in a study of regulatory T cells in long-lasting Graves disease. Time point of the sample: persistent/refractory GD, antithyroid drugs over 5 years with positive TRAb. Making the TCR library involved RNA that had been extracted from PBMCs. Construction of the TCR beta libraries employed iRepertoire HTBI primers in conjunction with Arm-PCR of CDR3 regions. Each CDR3 protein is one row after TCRdb ran MiXCR on the multiplex PCR reads. Here the sample spans around 500,000 distinct CDR3 sequences, more than 20% being singletons. The source material was peripheral blood mononuclear cells (PBMCs), sampled when the disease was refractory, from a patient treated with antithyroid drugs. Source of these receptors: a female donor with Graves disease.

The gene calls are TRBV2 and TRBJ2-3; 8 bases agree with TRBD2. This CDR3 contains 17 residues. Germline assignment: CDR1 SNHLY and CDR2 FYNNEI. V lost 2 bases to trimming and J lost 0 bases; unmatched junction nucleotides: 7. The chain's CDR3 is CASSESSGPPSTDTQYF. CDR3 bases: TGTGCCAGCAGTGAATCTAGCGGGCCCCCTAGCACAGATACGCAGTATTTT.

This clonotype appeared many times. This chain joins TRBV12-3 or TRBV12-4 and TRBJ1-1, with D possibly matching TRBD1 (6 bases). Trimming removed 6 bases from V and 1 base from J, with 18 bases in between. The CDR3 runs 16 residues. The CDR3 DNA reads as TGTGCCAGCAGCGCCCTCCGGGGGGGCTCGAACACTGAAGCTTTCTTT. Encoded protein: CASSALRGGSNTEAFF.

This clonotype was recorded a few times. V usage is TRBV29-1 and J usage is TRBJ1-1, with unresolved D. The germline V and J ends were trimmed by 3 bases and 5 bases, with 13 bases remaining between them. CDR1 SQVTM and CDR2 ANQGSEA come from the germline V gene. This CDR3 spans 13 amino acids. For the CDR3, the DNA is TGCAGCGTTGATTGGGAGGCGGGGACTGAAGCTTTCTTT. Protein: CSVDWEAGTEAFF.

This clonotype has ten or more counts. The chain has TRBV2 and TRBJ2-6; D perhaps matches TRBD2 (6 bases). The germline V gene has CDR1 SNHLY and CDR2 FYNNEI. Trimming took off 7 bases at V and 2 bases at J, with 18 bases between the two ends. This CDR3 region has 17 residues. CDR3 loop: CASTTSGWETGANVLTF. The CDR3 bases are TGTGCCAGCACAACAAGCGGGTGGGAAACTGGGGCCAACGTCCTGACTTTC.

This clonotype was observed at least ten times. This chain links TRBV28 with TRBJ1-5; perhaps TRBD1 as D (6 bases). The CDR3 spans 17 residues. Trimming pared 0 bases from V and 6 bases from J, leaving 18 bases between. Germline V lookup: CDR1 MDHEN, CDR2 SYDVKM. The CDR3 DNA reads TGTGCCAGCAGTTTATGGGGGGGCGCCGATCTTGGTCAGCCCCAGCATTTT. Translation: CASSLWGGADLGQPQHF. The variable domain in full, with the rest retrieved from reference TRBV28 and TRBJ1-5, is DVKVTQSSRYLVKRTGEKVFLECVQDMDHENMFWYRQDPGLGLRLIYFSYDVKMKEKGDIPEGYSVSREKKERFSLILESASTNQTSMYLCASSLWGGADLGQPQHFGDGTRLSIL.

The table lists this clonotype with a few counts. CDR3: CASSSPLGRNTEAFF. As DNA, the CDR3 is TGTGCCAGCAGCTCACCACTAGGACGGAACACTGAAGCTTTCTTT. This sequence joins TRBV5-4 and TRBJ1-1; D unresolved. V lost 3 bases and J lost 1, with 13 bases in between. Germline-derived CDR1 and CDR2 are SGHNT and YYREEE (reference sequence). This CDR3 region has 15 residues.

Notes on this clonotype: This may come from a read error, since a much larger clone is one base off. The chain links TRBV28 to TRBJ2-7; TRBD1 agrees at 11 bases. Germline V gene lookup returns CDR1 MDHEN and CDR2 SYDVKM. Trimming cost V 6 bases and J 4 bases; bases outside gene matches: 8. The CDR3 is made up of 15 amino acids. This chain's CDR3 is CASSPGQGAPYEQYF. Written as DNA, the CDR3 is TGTGCCAGCAGCCCAGGACAGGGGGCCCCATACGAGCAGTACTTC. The full variable domain, in which reference TRBV28 and TRBJ2-7 provide the parts outside the CDR3, is DVKVTQSSRYLVKRTGEKVFLECVQDMDHENMFWYRQDPGLGLRLIYFSYDVKMKEKGDIPEGYSVSREKKERFSLILESASTNQTSMYLCASSPGQGAPYEQYFGPGTRLTVT.

The gene calls are TRBV5-1 and TRBJ1-6; D is unresolved. From germline, CDR1 is SGHRS and CDR2 YFSETQ. This CDR3 has 14 residues. V dropped 0 bases and J dropped 7 bases, with 8 bases sitting between them. The CDR3 is CASSLGYGNSPLHF. The CDR3 region has the DNA TGCGCCAGCAGCTTGGGGTACGGCAATTCACCCCTCCACTTT.

This clonotype was seen a handful of times. V usage is TRBV20-1 and J usage is TRBJ1-1, with D possibly TRBD1 on 5 matching bases. This CDR3 comprises 13 residues. Looked up from germline, CDR1 is DFQATT and CDR2 is SNEGSKA (reference sequence). V gave up 4 bases and J gave up 4 bases, with 13 bases separating them. The CDR3 region has the DNA TGCAGTGCTAAGAAGGGGTTGAGCACTGAAGCTTTCTTT. Its protein product is CSAKKGLSTEAFF.

In its sample, this clonotype was seen many times. CDR3 residues: CASRHSWDRHEEETQYF. The CDR3 coding sequence is TGTGCCAGCAGGCACTCTTGGGACCGCCACGAGGAAGAGACCCAGTACTTC. The rearrangement uses TRBV11-2 and TRBJ2-5, with D perhaps being TRBD1 or TRBD2 (5 bases each). The CDR3 runs 17 residues. With 6 bases removed from V and 3 bases from J, the gap between germline ends came to 23 bases. Per germline, CDR1 SGHAT and CDR2 FQNNGV.

This clonotype has more than one count but fewer than ten. The chain is built from TRBV29-1 and TRBJ2-7; 7 bases agree with TRBD1. Germline values: CDR1 SQVTM, CDR2 ANQGSEA. The CDR3 loop spans 14 amino acids. Germline trimming cut 6 bases from V and 0 bases from J; bases unmatched to any gene: 8. The CDR3 loop reads CSVTDRFASYEQYF. The CDR3 DNA reads TGCAGCGTCACGGACAGGTTCGCCTCCTACGAGCAGTACTTC.

The J gene is TRBJ2-7, the V gene TRBV30, with TRBD2 as a possible D gene (5 bases). V gave up 5 bases and J gave up 0 bases, with 11 bases separating them. The CDR3 covers 13 residues. Germline CDR1 GTSNPN, CDR2 SVGIG (reference sequence). As DNA, the CDR3 is TGTGCCTGGGGACTCGTGAGCTCCTACGAGCAGTACTTC. Translation: CAWGLVSSYEQYF.

This clonotype was seen many times. J is TRBJ1-1 and V is TRBV6-5, with D possibly being TRBD1 (5 bases). V gave up 2 bases and J gave up 1 base, with 11 bases separating them. The length of the CDR3 is 15 residues. The germline gives CDR1 MNHEY, CDR2 SVGAGI. DNA for the CDR3: TGTGCCAGCAGTTACCCAACGGGGGAGAACACTGAAGCTTTCTTT. Its protein product is CASSYPTGENTEAFF.

The chain couples TRBV4-2 to TRBJ1-6; TRBD1 aligns across 8 bases. Germline-derived CDR1 and CDR2 are LGHNA and YNFKEQ. Trimming at V came to 1 base and at J to 4 bases, leaving 3 bases not matched to a gene. The CDR3 length is 16 residues. CDR3 coding DNA: TGTGCCAGCAGCCAAGTGACAGGGGTTTATAATTCACCCCTCCACTTT. It is translated as CASSQVTGVYNSPLHF.

This clonotype was seen many times. The rearrangement joins TRBV28 to TRBJ2-7, with D unresolved. Per germline, CDR1 MDHEN and CDR2 SYDVKM. This CDR3 has 12 amino acids. Trimming cost V 7 bases and J 4 bases, with 11 bases left between them. The CDR3 nucleotides read TGTGCCAGCAACACAAACCATTACGAGCAGTACTTC. As protein: CASNTNHYEQYF.

CDR3 region: CASSLPGQGAAFF. The CDR3, as DNA: TGTGCCAGCAGCCTCCCGGGACAGGGGGCGGCTTTCTTT. The gene calls are TRBV5-4 and TRBJ1-1; 12 bases align to TRBD1. Trimming cost V 4 bases and J 11 bases; bases outside gene matches: 6. Germline values: CDR1 SGHNT, CDR2 YYREEE (reference sequence). The CDR3 contains 13 residues.

This chain connects TRBV7-8 to TRBJ1-6, with 10 nucleotides matching TRBD1. Germline trimming cut 0 bases from V and 9 bases from J; bases unmatched to any gene: 5. Germline V CDR1 and CDR2: SGHVS, FQNEAQ. This CDR3 is 16 amino acids long. CDR3 DNA: TGTGCCAGCAGCTTAGCCTCCGGGACAGGGGTTTCACCCCTCCACTTT. Its protein product is CASSLASGTGVSPLHF.

This chain joins TRBV28 and TRBJ2-3; 11 bases align to TRBD2. Germline-derived CDR1 and CDR2 are MDHEN and SYDVKM. V was pared by 6 bases and J by 6 bases, with 8 bases of the junction left unmatched. The CDR3 runs to 15 residues. The CDR3 loop reads CASSRLSSGRDTQYF. As DNA, the CDR3 is TGTGCCAGCAGCCGTCTCTCTAGCGGGAGGGATACGCAGTATTTT.

This clonotype was detected a few times. The chain couples TRBV6-1 to TRBJ1-5; no reliable D call. Per germline, CDR1 MNHNS and CDR2 SASEGT. The ends were cut back, 1 base at V and 7 bases at J, with 11 bases in the middle. The CDR3 runs to 14 residues. DNA for the CDR3: TGTGCCAGCAGTGAAGTTATCGGGGTCCAGCCCCAGCATTTT. Residues: CASSEVIGVQPQHF.

The rearrangement joins TRBV6-1 to TRBJ2-5; 9 bases map to TRBD2. Germline CDR1 is MNHNS and CDR2 is SASEGT. The CDR3 consists of 15 residues. Losses at the gene ends were 4 bases for V and 5 bases for J; bases not matched to a gene: 8. As DNA, the CDR3 is TGTGCCAGCAGTGTCGCGGGAGGGCCCGGGGAGACCCAGTACTTC. This gives the protein CASSVAGGPGETQYF.

This chain uses TRBV24-1 with TRBJ2-2; 7 bases fit TRBD2. Germline trimming cut 3 bases from V and 0 bases from J; bases unmatched to any gene: 6. This CDR3 comprises 17 residues. CDR1 and CDR2 from the germline V gene are KGHDR and SFDVKD. As DNA, the CDR3 is TGTGCCACCAGTGATAGGGTAGCGGGCCCGAACACCGGGGAGCTGTTTTTT. Its protein is CATSDRVAGPNTGELFF.

This clonotype appeared many times. The rearrangement uses TRBV7-2 and TRBJ2-7; a weak D match, TRBD2 (7 bases). Trimming pared 2 bases from V and 3 bases from J, leaving 23 bases between. CDR1 is SGHTA and CDR2 is FQGNSA in the germline V gene. The CDR3 spans 18 residues. CDR3 region: CASSLSGNGNQGLYEQYF. The DNA for the CDR3 is TGTGCCAGCAGCTTAAGCGGGAATGGGAACCAGGGGCTCTACGAGCAGTACTTC. Using reference TRBV7-2 and TRBJ2-7 for the parts outside the CDR3, the full variable domain is GAGVSQSPSNKVTEKGKDVELRCDPISGHTALYWYRQSLGQGLEFLIYFQGNSAPDKSGLPSDRFSAERTGGSVSTLTIQRTQQEDSAVYLCASSLSGNGNQGLYEQYFGPGTRLTVT.